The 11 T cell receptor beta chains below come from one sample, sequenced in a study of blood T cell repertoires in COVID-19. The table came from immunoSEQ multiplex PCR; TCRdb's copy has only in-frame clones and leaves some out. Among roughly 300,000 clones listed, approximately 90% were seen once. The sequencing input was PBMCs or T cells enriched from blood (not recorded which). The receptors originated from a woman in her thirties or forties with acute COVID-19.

CDR3 DNA sequence: TGTGCCAGCAGCGTTGACAGGGTGGGTACTGAAGCTTTCTTT. It translates to CASSVDRVGTEAFF. The V gene is TRBV9, the J gene TRBJ1-1, with 7 nucleotides matching TRBD1. V shed 2 bases and J 5 bases; nucleotides not matched to a gene: 6. CDR1 is SGDLS and CDR2 is YYNGEE in the germline V gene. The CDR3 loop spans 14 amino acids.

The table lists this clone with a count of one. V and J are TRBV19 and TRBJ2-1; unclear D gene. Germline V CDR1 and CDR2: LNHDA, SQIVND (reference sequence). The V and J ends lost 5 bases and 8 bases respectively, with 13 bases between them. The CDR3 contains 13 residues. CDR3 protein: CASSPPNQDEQFF. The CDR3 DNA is TGTGCCAGTAGTCCCCCGAATCAGGATGAGCAGTTCTTC.

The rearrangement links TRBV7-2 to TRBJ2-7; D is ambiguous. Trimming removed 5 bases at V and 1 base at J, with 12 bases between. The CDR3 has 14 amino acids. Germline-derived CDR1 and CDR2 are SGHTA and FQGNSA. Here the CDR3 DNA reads TGTGCCAGCAGCCGCGACCCGACTTCCTACGAGCAGTACTTC. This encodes CASSRDPTSYEQYF.

CDR3 protein: CASSPQQGRNTIYF. The DNA of the CDR3 is TGTGCCAGCAGCCCCCAGCAGGGTAGGAACACCATATATTTT. The chain uses TRBV3-1 (or the pseudogene TRBV3-2) and TRBJ1-3, with D maybe TRBD1 (5 bases). With 4 bases removed from V and 7 bases from J, the gap between germline ends came to 14 bases. CDR1 and CDR2 from the germline V gene are LGHDT and YNNKEL (reference sequence). The CDR3 covers 14 residues.

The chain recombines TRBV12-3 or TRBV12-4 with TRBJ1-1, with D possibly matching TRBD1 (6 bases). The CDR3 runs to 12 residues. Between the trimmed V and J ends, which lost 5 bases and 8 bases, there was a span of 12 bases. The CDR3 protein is CASSTGKSEAFF. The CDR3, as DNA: TGTGCCAGCAGTACAGGGAAATCGGAAGCTTTCTTT.

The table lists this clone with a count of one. CDR3 protein: CASSPPQQELETQYF. The CDR3 DNA sequence: TGTGCCAGCTCACCCCCCCAACAGGAGTTGGAGACCCAGTACTTC. The chain employs TRBV18 and TRBJ2-5; perhaps TRBD1 as D (5 bases). V lost 3 bases, J lost 5 bases, and 16 bases lay in between. Germline V CDR1 and CDR2: KGHSH, LQKENI. The CDR3 extends over 15 amino acids.

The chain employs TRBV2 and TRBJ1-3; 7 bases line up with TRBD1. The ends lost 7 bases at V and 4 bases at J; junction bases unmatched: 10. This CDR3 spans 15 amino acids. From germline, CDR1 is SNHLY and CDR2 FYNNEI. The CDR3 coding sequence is TGTGCCAGCAACAGGGGTCCCTCCGCCGGAAACACCATATATTTT. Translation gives CASNRGPSAGNTIYF.

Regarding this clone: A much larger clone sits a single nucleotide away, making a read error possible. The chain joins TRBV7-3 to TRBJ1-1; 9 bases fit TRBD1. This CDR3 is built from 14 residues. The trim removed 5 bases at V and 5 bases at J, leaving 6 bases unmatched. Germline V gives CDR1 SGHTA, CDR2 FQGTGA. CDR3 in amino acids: CASSRDRGRTEAFF. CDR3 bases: TGTGCCAGCAGCCGAGACAGGGGGAGGACTGAAGCTTTCTTT.

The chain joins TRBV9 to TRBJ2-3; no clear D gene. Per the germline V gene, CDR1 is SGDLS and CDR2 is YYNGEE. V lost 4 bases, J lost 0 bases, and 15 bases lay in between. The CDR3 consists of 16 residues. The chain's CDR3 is CASSPRDLGSTDTQYF. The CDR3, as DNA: TGTGCCAGCAGCCCAAGAGACCTAGGTAGCACAGATACGCAGTATTTT.

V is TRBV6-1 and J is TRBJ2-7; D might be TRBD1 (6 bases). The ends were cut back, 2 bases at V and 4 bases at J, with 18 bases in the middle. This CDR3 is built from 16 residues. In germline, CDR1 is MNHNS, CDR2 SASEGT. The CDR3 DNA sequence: TGTGCCAGCAGTGAATCGGGGTCCGGCAGGGGTTACGAGCAGTACTTC. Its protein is CASSESGSGRGYEQYF.

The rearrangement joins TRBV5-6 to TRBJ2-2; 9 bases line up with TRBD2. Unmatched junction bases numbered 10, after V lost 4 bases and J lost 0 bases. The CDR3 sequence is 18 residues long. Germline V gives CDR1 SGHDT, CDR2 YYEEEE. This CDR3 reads CASSPQLAGTSNTGELFF. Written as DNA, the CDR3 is TGTGCCAGCAGCCCACAACTAGCGGGCACGTCGAACACCGGGGAGCTGTTTTTT.